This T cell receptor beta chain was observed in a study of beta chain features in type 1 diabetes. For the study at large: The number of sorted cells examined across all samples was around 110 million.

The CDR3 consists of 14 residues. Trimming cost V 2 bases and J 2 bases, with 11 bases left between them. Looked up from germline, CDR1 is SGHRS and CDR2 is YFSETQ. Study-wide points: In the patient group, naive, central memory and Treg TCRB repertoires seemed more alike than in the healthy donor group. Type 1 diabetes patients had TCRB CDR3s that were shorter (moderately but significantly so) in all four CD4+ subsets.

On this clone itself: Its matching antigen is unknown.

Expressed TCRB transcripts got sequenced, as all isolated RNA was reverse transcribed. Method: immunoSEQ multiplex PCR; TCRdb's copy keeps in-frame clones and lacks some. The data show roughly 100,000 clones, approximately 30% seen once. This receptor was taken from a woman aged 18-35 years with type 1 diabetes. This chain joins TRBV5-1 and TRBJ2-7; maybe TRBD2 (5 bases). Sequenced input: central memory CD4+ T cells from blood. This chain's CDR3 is CASSLGGGTYEQYF. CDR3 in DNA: TGCGCCAGCAGCTTAGGAGGTGGGACCTACGAGCAGTACTTC.